This paragraph covers one T cell receptor beta chain sequence. No antigen is known for it. PCR amplification relied on 60 Vbeta primers (plus 13 Jbeta primers). The data were produced by immunoSEQ multiplex PCR, yet TCRdb's version contains in-frame clones alone and is incomplete. The table records some 240,000 clones, 60% to 80% of them present only once. This record comes from a study of cytomegalovirus exposure and HLA in healthy donors. Study results and caveats: Some TCR beta chains (about 170 of them) were listed as cytomegalovirus-associated. V- and J-gene trimming of TCR beta was linked (in a later analysis) to a missense DCLRE1C variant. Prediction of most subjects' HLA-A and HLA-B alleles by TCR beta sequences was reportedly accurate.

V lost 0 bases and J lost 8, with 9 bases in between. CDR1 and CDR2 (germline): SGHNT, YYREEE (reference sequence). This CDR3 spans 13 amino acids. Sequenced material: PBMCs. The receptor was derived from a male donor in good health and CMV-seronegative. The rearrangement uses TRBV5-4 and TRBJ1-5; D remains unclear. The CDR3 is CASSLGLGEPQHF. The CDR3 nucleotides are TGTGCCAGCAGCTTGGGTCTCGGGGAGCCCCAGCATTTT.